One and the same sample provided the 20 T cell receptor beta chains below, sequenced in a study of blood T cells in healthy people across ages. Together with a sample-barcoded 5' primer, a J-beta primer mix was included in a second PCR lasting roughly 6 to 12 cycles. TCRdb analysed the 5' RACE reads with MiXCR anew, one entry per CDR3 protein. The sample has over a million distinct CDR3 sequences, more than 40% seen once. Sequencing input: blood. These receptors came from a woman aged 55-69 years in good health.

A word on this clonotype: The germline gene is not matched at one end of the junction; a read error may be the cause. The CDR3 loop reads CARGYYTGFSYEQYF. The DNA for the CDR3 is TGCGCCAGAGGCTACTACACGGGCTTTTCCTACGAGCAGTACTTC. The chain couples TRBV11-2 to TRBJ2-7; no reliable D call. This CDR3 has 15 amino acids. Germline V gives CDR1 SGHAT, CDR2 FQNNGV.

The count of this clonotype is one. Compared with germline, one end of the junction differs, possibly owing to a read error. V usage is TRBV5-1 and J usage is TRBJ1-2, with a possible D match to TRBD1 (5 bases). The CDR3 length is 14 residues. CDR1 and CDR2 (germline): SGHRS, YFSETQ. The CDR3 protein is CVSSSSGGTYGYTF. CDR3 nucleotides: TGCGTCAGCAGCTCTAGCGGGGGTACCTATGGCTACACCTTC.

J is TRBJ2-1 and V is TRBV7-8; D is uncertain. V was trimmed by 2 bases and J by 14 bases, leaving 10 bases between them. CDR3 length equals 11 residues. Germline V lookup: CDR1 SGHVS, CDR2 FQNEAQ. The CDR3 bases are TGTGCCAGCAGCTTATTGCAAGGGAAGTTCTTC. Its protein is CASSLLQGKFF.

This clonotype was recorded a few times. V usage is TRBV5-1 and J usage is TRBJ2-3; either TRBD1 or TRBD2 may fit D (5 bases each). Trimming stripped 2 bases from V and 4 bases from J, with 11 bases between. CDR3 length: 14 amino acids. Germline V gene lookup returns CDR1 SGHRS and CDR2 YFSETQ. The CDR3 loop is CASSFKRGADTQYF. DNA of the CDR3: TGCGCCAGCAGCTTTAAGAGGGGCGCAGATACGCAGTATTTT.

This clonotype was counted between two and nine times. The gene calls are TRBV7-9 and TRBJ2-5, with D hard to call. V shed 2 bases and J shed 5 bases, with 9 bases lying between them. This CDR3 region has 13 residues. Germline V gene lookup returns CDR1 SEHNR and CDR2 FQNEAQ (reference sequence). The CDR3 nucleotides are TGTGCCAGCAGCTTATTAATTGAGGAGACCCAGTACTTC. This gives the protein CASSLLIEETQYF.

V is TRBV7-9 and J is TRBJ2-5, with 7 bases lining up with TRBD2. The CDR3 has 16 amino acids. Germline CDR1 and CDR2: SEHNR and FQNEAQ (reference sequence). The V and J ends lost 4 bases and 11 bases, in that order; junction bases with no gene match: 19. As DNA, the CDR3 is TGTGCCAGCAGCTCAAGAGGACTAGAAGACTACAATGAGCAGTACTTC. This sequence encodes CASSSRGLEDYNEQYF.

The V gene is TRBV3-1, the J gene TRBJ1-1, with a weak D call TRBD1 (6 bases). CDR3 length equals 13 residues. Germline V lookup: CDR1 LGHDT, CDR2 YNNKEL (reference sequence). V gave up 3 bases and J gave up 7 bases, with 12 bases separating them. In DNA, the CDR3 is TGTGCCAGCAGCCAGGGTTTGACAGGTGAAGCTTTCTTT. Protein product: CASSQGLTGEAFF.

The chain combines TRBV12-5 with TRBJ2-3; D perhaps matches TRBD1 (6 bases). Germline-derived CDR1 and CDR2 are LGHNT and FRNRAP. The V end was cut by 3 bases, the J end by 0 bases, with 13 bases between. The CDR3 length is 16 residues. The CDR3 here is CASGFQVGTSTDTQYF. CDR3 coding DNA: TGTGCTAGTGGTTTCCAAGTAGGGACAAGCACAGATACGCAGTATTTT.

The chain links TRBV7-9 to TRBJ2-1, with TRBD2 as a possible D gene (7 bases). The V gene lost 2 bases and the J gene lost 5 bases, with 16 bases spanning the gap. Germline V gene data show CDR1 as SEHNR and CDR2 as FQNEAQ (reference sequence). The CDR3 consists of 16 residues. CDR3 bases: TGTGCCAGCAGCTTATCGGGGGGACAAAGGGACAATGAGCAGTTCTTC. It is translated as CASSLSGGQRDNEQFF.

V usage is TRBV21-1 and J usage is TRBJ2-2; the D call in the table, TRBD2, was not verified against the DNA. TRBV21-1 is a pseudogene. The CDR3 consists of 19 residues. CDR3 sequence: CASSIPSTQPLQYTGELFF. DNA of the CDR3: TGTGCCAGCAGCATTCCCTCGACACAACCACTACAATACACCGGGGAGCTGTTTTTT.

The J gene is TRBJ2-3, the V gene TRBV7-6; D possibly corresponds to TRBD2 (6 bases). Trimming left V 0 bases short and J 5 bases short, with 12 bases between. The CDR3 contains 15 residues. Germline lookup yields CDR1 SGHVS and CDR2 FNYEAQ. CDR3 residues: CASSLAGLGGDTQYF. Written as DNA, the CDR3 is TGTGCCAGCAGCTTAGCAGGACTGGGGGGAGATACGCAGTATTTT.

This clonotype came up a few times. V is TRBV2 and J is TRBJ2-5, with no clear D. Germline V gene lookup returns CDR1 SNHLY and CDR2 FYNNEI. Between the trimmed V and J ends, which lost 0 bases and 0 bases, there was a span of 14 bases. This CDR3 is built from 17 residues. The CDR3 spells CASSEAPPQTYQETQYF. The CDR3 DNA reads TGTGCCAGCAGTGAAGCACCCCCGCAGACGTACCAAGAGACCCAGTACTTC.

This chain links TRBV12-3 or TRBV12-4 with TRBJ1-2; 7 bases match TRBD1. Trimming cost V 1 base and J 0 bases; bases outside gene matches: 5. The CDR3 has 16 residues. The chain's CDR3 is CASSLGRDRTNYGYTF. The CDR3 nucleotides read TGTGCCAGCAGTTTAGGGCGGGACAGAACTAACTATGGCTACACCTTC.

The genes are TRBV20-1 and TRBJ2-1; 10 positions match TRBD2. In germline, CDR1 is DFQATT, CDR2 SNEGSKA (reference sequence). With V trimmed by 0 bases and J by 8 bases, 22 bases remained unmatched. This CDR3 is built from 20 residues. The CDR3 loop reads CSARDLWPSGSAKRRDEQFF. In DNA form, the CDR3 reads TGCAGTGCTAGAGATCTGTGGCCTAGCGGGAGTGCCAAGCGTAGGGATGAGCAGTTCTTC.

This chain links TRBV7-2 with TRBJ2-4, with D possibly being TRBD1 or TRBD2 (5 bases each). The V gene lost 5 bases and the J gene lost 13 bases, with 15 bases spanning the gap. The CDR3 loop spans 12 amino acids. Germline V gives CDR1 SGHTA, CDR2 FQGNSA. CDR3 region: CASSQGTYVQYF. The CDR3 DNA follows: TGTGCCAGCAGCCAAGGGACCTACGTGCAGTACTTC.

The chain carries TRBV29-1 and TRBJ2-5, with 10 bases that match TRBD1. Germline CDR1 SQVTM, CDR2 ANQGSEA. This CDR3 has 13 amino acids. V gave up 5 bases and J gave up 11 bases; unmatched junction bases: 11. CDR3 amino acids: CSVRQGASYGQYF. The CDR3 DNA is TGCAGCGTTCGACAGGGGGCTTCCTACGGGCAGTACTTC.

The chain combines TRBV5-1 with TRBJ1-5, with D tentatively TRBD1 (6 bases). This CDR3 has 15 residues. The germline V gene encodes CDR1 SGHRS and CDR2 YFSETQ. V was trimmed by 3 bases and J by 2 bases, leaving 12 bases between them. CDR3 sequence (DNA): TGCGCCAGCAGCTCGGGGGCAGGGGGCAATCAGCCCCAGCATTTT. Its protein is CASSSGAGGNQPQHF.

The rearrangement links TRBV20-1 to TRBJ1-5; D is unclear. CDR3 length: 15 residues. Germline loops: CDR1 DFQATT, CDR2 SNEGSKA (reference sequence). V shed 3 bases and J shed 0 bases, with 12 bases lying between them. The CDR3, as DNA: TGCAGTGCTAGTGAAAGGAGGAATAGCAATCAGCCCCAGCATTTT. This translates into CSASERRNSNQPQHF.

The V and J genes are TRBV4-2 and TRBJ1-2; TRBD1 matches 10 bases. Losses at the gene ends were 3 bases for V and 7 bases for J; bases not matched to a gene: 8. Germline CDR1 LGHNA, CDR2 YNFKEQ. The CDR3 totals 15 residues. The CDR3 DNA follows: TGTGCCAGCAGCCACATGACAGGGGGCGGCTGTGGCTACACCTTC. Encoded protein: CASSHMTGGGCGYTF.

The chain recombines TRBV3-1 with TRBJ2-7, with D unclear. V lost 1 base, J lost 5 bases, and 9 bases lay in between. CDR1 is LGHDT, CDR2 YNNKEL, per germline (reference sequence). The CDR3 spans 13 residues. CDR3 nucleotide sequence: TGTGCCAGCAGCCAAGTATCGGTAGACGAGCAGTACTTC. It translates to CASSQVSVDEQYF.